This entry lists 29 T cell receptor beta chains sequenced from one sample in a study of blood T cell repertoires in COVID-19. Clones were sequenced by immunoSEQ multiplex PCR, and TCRdb holds only the in-frame ones, with some missing. The sample lists tens of thousands of clones; about four fifths were seen once. Material for sequencing was peripheral blood. Source of these receptors: a man in his 70s with acute or convalescent COVID-19.

The chain joins TRBV10-3 to TRBJ2-2; possibly TRBD1 for D (6 bases). Germline V gives CDR1 ENHRY, CDR2 SYGVKD. V dropped 4 bases and J dropped 4 bases, with 13 bases sitting between them. The CDR3 spans 15 residues. Here the CDR3 reads CAISVRTAITGELFF. The DNA for the CDR3 is TGTGCCATCAGTGTTAGGACAGCTATCACCGGGGAGCTGTTTTTT.

This rearrangement joins TRBV18 to TRBJ1-3, with D perhaps matching TRBD1 (5 bases). The CDR3 runs 16 residues. Germline-derived CDR1 and CDR2 are KGHSH and LQKENI. V lost 0 bases and J 0 bases, leaving 9 bases between the germline ends. The CDR3 here is CASSPPGASSGNTIYF. CDR3 coding DNA: TGTGCCAGCTCACCACCAGGGGCCAGCTCTGGAAACACCATATATTTT.

This clone was seen just once. The chain is built from TRBV19 and TRBJ2-3; 8 bases align to TRBD2. The CDR3 runs 17 residues. J lost 4 bases, V lost 7 bases, and 16 bases had no gene match. The germline CDR1 and CDR2 sequences are LNHDA and SQIVND (reference sequence). CDR3 protein: CASTSQLPGGFSDTQYF. The CDR3 DNA sequence: TGTGCCAGTACCTCTCAGCTTCCGGGAGGGTTCTCAGATACGCAGTATTTT. The whole variable domain, filled in from reference TRBV19 and TRBJ2-3, reads DGGITQSPKYLFRKEGQNVTLSCEQNLNHDAMYWYRQDPGQGLRLIYYSQIVNDFQKGDIAEGYSVSREKKESFPLTVTSAQKNPTAFYLCASTSQLPGGFSDTQYFGPGTRLTVL.

The chain carries TRBV19 and TRBJ2-1; 8 nucleotides match TRBD1. The CDR3 covers 16 residues. The J segment lost 0 bases and the V segment lost 3 bases, leaving 4 bases of the junction unmatched. The V gene's germline CDR1 is LNHDA and CDR2 SQIVND (reference sequence). The CDR3 sequence: CASSINRGYSYNEQFF. CDR3 DNA: TGTGCCAGTAGTATCAACAGGGGGTACTCCTACAATGAGCAGTTCTTC. Supplemented by reference TRBV19 and TRBJ2-1, the full variable domain reads DGGITQSPKYLFRKEGQNVTLSCEQNLNHDAMYWYRQDPGQGLRLIYYSQIVNDFQKGDIAEGYSVSREKKESFPLTVTSAQKNPTAFYLCASSINRGYSYNEQFFGPGTRLTVL.

The chain has TRBV10-3 and TRBJ2-1; no definite D call. Trimming cost V 4 bases and J 7 bases, with 5 bases left between them. From germline, CDR1 is ENHRY and CDR2 SYGVKD. CDR3 length: 11 residues. This CDR3 reads CAISVRNEQFF. The CDR3, as DNA: TGTGCCATCAGTGTGAGAAATGAGCAGTTCTTC.

The rearrangement joins TRBV5-4 to TRBJ1-2; 8 positions agree with TRBD1. Germline V gives CDR1 SGHNT, CDR2 YYREEE (reference sequence). V lost 0 bases, J lost 12 bases, and 4 bases stayed unmatched. CDR3 length equals 12 residues. As DNA, the CDR3 is TGTGCCAGCAGCTTGGATACAGGGGGACACACCTTC. This codes for CASSLDTGGHTF. Filled out from reference TRBV5-4 and TRBJ1-2, the complete variable domain reads ETGVTQSPTHLIKTRGQQVTLRCSSQSGHNTVSWYQQALGQGPQFIFQYYREEENGRGNFPPRFSGLQFPNYSSELNVNALELDDSALYLCASSLDTGGHTFGSGTRLTVV.

This clone was observed a few times. The chain has TRBV30 and TRBJ1-5; D not certain. The germline V and J ends were trimmed by 5 bases and 6 bases, with 14 bases remaining between them. The CDR3 covers 13 residues. CDR1 is GTSNPN and CDR2 is SVGIG in the germline V gene (reference sequence). The CDR3 nucleotides are TGTGCCTGGGGAACAATGGGAGGTCAGCCCCAGCATTTT. It is translated as CAWGTMGGQPQHF.

The chain uses TRBV6-5 and TRBJ2-7, with 9 bases that match TRBD2. Germline-derived CDR1 and CDR2 are MNHEY and SVGAGI. The V gene end was trimmed by 8 bases and the J gene end by 6 bases; junction bases not matched to a gene: 5. This CDR3 is built from 12 residues. CDR3 DNA: TGTGCCAGCTGGCGGGGGGGCGGCGAGCAGTACTTC. This encodes CASWRGGGEQYF.

This chain uses TRBV30 with TRBJ2-2; TRBD1 aligns across 7 bases. CDR1 and CDR2 (germline): GTSNPN, SVGIG (reference sequence). V lost 7 bases to trimming and J lost 4 bases; unmatched junction nucleotides: 6. The CDR3 loop spans 13 amino acids. The CDR3 DNA reads TGTGCCTTCGGGACAGACTTCACCGGGGAGCTGTTTTTT. Translated: CAFGTDFTGELFF.

The chain joins TRBV19 to TRBJ1-5; tentative D call: TRBD1 (6 bases). V was trimmed by 4 bases and J by 9 bases, leaving 28 bases between them. The CDR3 has 18 residues. From germline, CDR1 is LNHDA and CDR2 SQIVND (reference sequence). CDR3 sequence reads: CASSTFNLDRQRLRPQHF. The CDR3 DNA sequence: TGTGCCAGTAGTACCTTCAACCTGGACAGACAGAGGCTCAGGCCCCAGCATTTT.

The chain uses TRBV7-9 and TRBJ1-3; no reliable D call. V was cut by 2 bases and J by 4 bases, with 3 bases left in between. This CDR3 has 12 residues. CDR1 and CDR2 from the germline V gene are SEHNR and FQNEAQ (reference sequence). The CDR3 DNA follows: TGTGCCAGCAGCTTACAGGGAAACACCATATATTTT. It yields the protein CASSLQGNTIYF.

V gene TRBV4-3 combines with J gene TRBJ2-5; 15 positions match TRBD2. The CDR3 loop spans 16 amino acids. CDR1 is LGHNA and CDR2 is YSLEER in the germline V gene. Trimming at V came to 4 bases and at J to 7 bases, leaving 7 bases not matched to a gene. The CDR3 sequence is CASSPRTSGGGRTQYF. The DNA of the CDR3 is TGCGCCAGCAGCCCGCGGACTAGCGGGGGGGGCCGGACCCAGTACTTC.

J is TRBJ1-3 and V is TRBV28; TRBD1 matches 11 bases. Germline V CDR1 and CDR2: MDHEN, SYDVKM. This CDR3 comprises 16 residues. With 4 bases clipped from V and 4 bases from J, the junction kept 6 bases outside the gene matches. Here the CDR3 reads CASSSPGQGDGNTIYF. The CDR3 DNA sequence: TGTGCCAGCAGTTCGCCGGGACAGGGGGACGGAAACACCATATATTTT. Combining the CDR3 with reference TRBV28 and TRBJ1-3 gives the whole variable domain DVKVTQSSRYLVKRTGEKVFLECVQDMDHENMFWYRQDPGLGLRLIYFSYDVKMKEKGDIPEGYSVSREKKERFSLILESASTNQTSMYLCASSSPGQGDGNTIYFGEGSWLTVV.

The CDR3 here is CASSTTSGGNTGELFF. CDR3 sequence (DNA): TGTGCCAGCAGTACGACTAGCGGGGGTAACACCGGGGAGCTGTTTTTT. The genes are TRBV6-2 or TRBV6-3 and TRBJ2-2; 12 positions match TRBD2. Germline values: CDR1 MNHEY, CDR2 SVGEGT. J was trimmed by 2 bases and V by 5 bases; bases with no gene match: 3. This CDR3 region has 16 residues.

The chain uses TRBV5-1 and TRBJ2-1; 8 bases agree with TRBD2. Unmatched junction bases numbered 1, after V lost 3 bases and J lost 2 bases. The CDR3 spans 14 residues. Germline lookup yields CDR1 SGHRS and CDR2 YFSETQ. The CDR3 is CASSSAGAYNEQFF. DNA for the CDR3: TGCGCCAGCAGCTCAGCGGGGGCCTACAATGAGCAGTTCTTC.

V gene TRBV11-2 combines with J gene TRBJ1-3; 7 positions match TRBD1. Germline CDR1 reads SGHAT; CDR2 reads FQNNGV. This CDR3 has 17 residues. J was trimmed by 1 base and V by 2 bases; bases with no gene match: 8. The DNA for the CDR3 is TGTGCCAGCAGCTTACGGCGGGACAGCATATCTGGAAACACCATATATTTT. Translation gives CASSLRRDSISGNTIYF.

This rearrangement joins TRBV7-6 to TRBJ2-3, with 7 bases aligning to TRBD2. This CDR3 has 16 amino acids. The germline V gene encodes CDR1 SGHVS and CDR2 FNYEAQ. Trimming at V came to 1 base and at J to 7 bases, leaving 11 bases not matched to a gene. The chain's CDR3 is CASSLGEGLAGYTQYF. The CDR3 DNA sequence: TGTGCCAGCAGCTTAGGAGAGGGGTTAGCGGGCTATACGCAGTATTTT.

The chain has TRBV28 and TRBJ1-1; 9 positions match TRBD1. J gave up 5 bases and V 2 bases, and 9 bases lay outside the gene matches. Germline CDR1 MDHEN, CDR2 SYDVKM. The CDR3 has 16 amino acids. CDR3 protein: CASSLLGTGPSTEAFF. CDR3 bases: TGTGCCAGCAGTTTACTCGGGACAGGGCCGTCGACTGAAGCTTTCTTT.

The chain couples TRBV2 to TRBJ1-2; TRBD1 is a possible D gene (5 bases). The CDR3 is made up of 12 amino acids. CDR1 SNHLY and CDR2 FYNNEI come from the germline V gene. The CDR3 here is CAMRRDLYGYTF. The CDR3 region has the DNA TGTGCTATGCGGAGGGACCTCTATGGCTACACCTTC.

The gene calls are TRBV9 and TRBJ2-7; 14 bases match TRBD2. The CDR3 has 17 amino acids. Germline assignment: CDR1 SGDLS and CDR2 YYNGEE. V shed 0 bases and J 4 bases; nucleotides not matched to a gene: 6. CDR3 DNA sequence: TGTGCCAGCAGCGTAGGGACTAGCGGGAGGAGTGATTACGAGCAGTACTTC. This encodes CASSVGTSGRSDYEQYF.

The rearrangement joins TRBV4-3 to TRBJ1-2; no reliable D call. The V gene's germline CDR1 is LGHNA and CDR2 YSLEER. The CDR3 spans 15 residues. V was pared by 0 bases and J by 4 bases, with 12 bases between. In nucleotides, the CDR3 is TGCGCCAGCAGCCAAGATCAAGTAGTCCCCTATGGCTACACCTTC. It yields the protein CASSQDQVVPYGYTF.

This clone was detected only once. V usage is TRBV14 and J usage is TRBJ2-1, with TRBD2 matching over 9 bases. V gave up 0 bases and J gave up 5 bases; unmatched junction bases: 11. This CDR3 has 18 residues. Germline V gene data show CDR1 as SGHDN and CDR2 as FVKESK. This CDR3 is CASSQDRRASGEDNEQFF. CDR3 bases: TGTGCCAGCAGCCAAGATCGGAGGGCTAGCGGGGAGGACAATGAGCAGTTCTTC.

The chain has TRBV6-5 and TRBJ2-7, with 7 bases that match TRBD1. From germline, CDR1 is MNHEY and CDR2 SVGAGI. The CDR3 loop spans 15 amino acids. Trimming removed 6 bases from V and 0 bases from J; junction bases left unmatched: 8. The CDR3 loop reads CASRIRQGTSYEQYF. The CDR3 nucleotides are TGTGCCAGCAGGATCCGACAGGGAACCTCCTACGAGCAGTACTTC.

This chain joins TRBV28 and TRBJ1-5; D is unresolved. This CDR3 spans 15 amino acids. Germline assignment: CDR1 MDHEN and CDR2 SYDVKM. V was cut by 6 bases and J by 5 bases, with 17 bases left in between. The CDR3 DNA is TGTGCCAGCAGATTCATTATCGGGGATTATCAGCCCCAGCATTTT. Translating gives CASRFIIGDYQPQHF.

V is TRBV19 and J is TRBJ2-6, with 11 bases lining up with TRBD2. V shed 7 bases, J shed 1 base, and the junction held 6 bases outside the gene matches. From germline, CDR1 is LNHDA and CDR2 SQIVND (reference sequence). The length of the CDR3 is 17 residues. DNA for the CDR3: TGTGCCAGTAATAAACTAGCGGGAGAGTCTGGGGCCAACGTCCTGACTTTC. Translated, it gives CASNKLAGESGANVLTF.

This chain links TRBV29-1 with TRBJ1-1, with 7 bases that match TRBD1. The CDR3 is 12 amino acids. The junction had 9 bases not matched to a gene; V was cut back by 8 bases and J by 6 bases. Germline V gene data show CDR1 as SQVTM and CDR2 as ANQGSEA. The CDR3: CSPRQGLAEAFF. Written as DNA, the CDR3 is TGCAGCCCTAGACAGGGCTTGGCTGAAGCTTTCTTT. The entire variable domain, with the rest obtained from reference TRBV29-1 and TRBJ1-1, is as follows: SAVISQKPSRDICQRGTSLTIQCQVDSQVTMMFWYRQQPGQSLTLIATANQGSEATYESGFVIDKFPISRPNLTFSTLTVSNMSPEDSSIYLCSPRQGLAEAFFGQGTRLTVV.

In this sample, this clone turned up once. The V and J genes are TRBV5-1 and TRBJ1-1, with D possibly TRBD1 on 5 matching bases. This CDR3 has 16 residues. Germline lookup yields CDR1 SGHRS and CDR2 YFSETQ. Trimming removed 2 bases from V and 0 bases from J, with 14 bases in between. Written as DNA, the CDR3 is TGCGCCAGCAGCTTCGAGGCTCAGGGATTGAACACTGAAGCTTTCTTT. Protein product: CASSFEAQGLNTEAFF.

This chain uses TRBV23-1 with TRBJ1-5; 7 bases fit TRBD1. TRBV23-1 is flagged as an ORF with uncertain function. The junction had 5 bases not matched to a gene; V was cut back by 0 bases and J by 3 bases. The CDR3 runs 16 residues. The CDR3 region has the DNA TGCGCCAGCAGTCAATCATGGGACAGCGACAATCAGCCCCAGCATTTT. Its translation is CASSQSWDSDNQPQHF.

In its sample, this clone was seen a few times. The rearrangement links TRBV21-1 to TRBJ1-2; the D call TRBD1 from the table was never checked on the DNA. TRBV21-1 is designated a pseudogene. The CDR3 is made up of 15 amino acids. CDR3 in DNA: TGTGCCAGCAGCAAACCCGACAGGGCTAACTATGGCTACACCTTC. Translating it yields CASSKPDRANYGYTF.